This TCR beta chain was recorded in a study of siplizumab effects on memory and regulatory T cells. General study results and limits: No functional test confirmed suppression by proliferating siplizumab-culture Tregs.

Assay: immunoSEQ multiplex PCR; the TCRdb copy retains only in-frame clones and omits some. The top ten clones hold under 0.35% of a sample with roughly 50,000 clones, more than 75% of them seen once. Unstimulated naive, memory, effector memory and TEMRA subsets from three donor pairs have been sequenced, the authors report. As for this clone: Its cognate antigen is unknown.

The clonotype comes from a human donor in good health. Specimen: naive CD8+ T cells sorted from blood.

The CDR3: CASKRGENTEAFF. Written as DNA, the CDR3 is TGTGCCAGTAAGAGGGGGGAGAACACTGAAGCTTTCTTT. The V call is TRBV19, the J call TRBJ1-1, with TRBD1 as a possible D gene (6 bases). Trimming took off 7 bases at V and 1 base at J, with 10 bases between the two ends. This CDR3 is 13 amino acids long. CDR1 and CDR2 from the germline V gene are LNHDA and SQIVND (reference sequence).